The rows below give T cell receptor beta chains drawn from one sample of a study of blood T cell repertoires in COVID-19. TCRdb keeps only in-frame clones here, not all; method: immunoSEQ multiplex PCR. The sample yields roughly 410,000 clones, about 91% seen once. The sample was peripheral blood. The receptors originated from a woman aged 40 to 50 with COVID-19, enrolled during active disease. Each CDR3 is given with its conserved first and last residue. A D gene is named only where the DNA matches it firmly. Some rows have no size entry. The others give once, few or many, or a class for an expanded clone.

V	size	D	J	length	DNA	CDR3
TRBV5-1	-	-	TRBJ1-1	15	TGCGCCAGCAGCTTGGACCCGGGAGGAGGAACTGAAGCTTTCTTT	CASSLDPGGGTEAFF
TRBV19	-	TRBD1	TRBJ1-2	14	TGTGCCAGTAGTCCGACAGGGGTCTGGTATGGCTACACCTTC	CASSPTGVWYGYTF
TRBV7-9	-	TRBD1	TRBJ1-3	19	TGTGCCAGCAGCTTAGGAGGTTGGACAGGAAAGGTGCTCTTTAACACCATATATTTT	CASSLGGWTGKVLFNTIYF
TRBV5-1	few	-	TRBJ1-3	15	TGCGCCAGCAGCTTGGATAGGGGCTCTGGAAACACCATATATTTT	CASSLDRGSGNTIYF
TRBV5-6	-	TRBD1	TRBJ1-1	14	TGTGCCAGCAGCTTCTATGACAGGGGCGCTGAAGCTTTCTTT	CASSFYDRGAEAFF
TRBV25-1	-	TRBD2	TRBJ2-5	15	TGTGCCAGCAGTGAGACTAGCGGGGCGGGGGAGACCCAGTACTTC	CASSETSGAGETQYF
TRBV2	-	-	TRBJ1-1	15	TGTGCCAGCAGTGAGCTAAGACAGGTGAACACTGAAGCTTTCTTT	CASSELRQVNTEAFF
TRBV10-3	-	-	TRBJ2-4	14	TGTGCCATCAAACAGATGGGGGCAAAAAACATTCAGTACTTC	CAIKQMGAKNIQYF
TRBV28	once	-	TRBJ2-7	15	TGTGCCAGCAGTTTTCTGCAGGGGCCCTCCTACGAGCAGTACTTC	CASSFLQGPSYEQYF
TRBV7-9	few	TRBD1	TRBJ1-4	15	TGTGCCAGCAGCTTTGGACAGGCCTCGAATGAAAAACTGTTTTTT	CASSFGQASNEKLFF
TRBV28	-	TRBD1	TRBJ2-7	13	TGTGCCACCCAGAGGGACAGACCCTACGAGCAGTACTTC	CATQRDRPYEQYF
TRBV2	-	-	TRBJ1-1	13	TGTGCCAGCCGTCAGGCCTTGAACACTGAAGCTTTCTTT	CASRQALNTEAFF
TRBV19	-	TRBD1	TRBJ1-1	14	TGTGCCAGTCAATCCGGGACAGCGAACACTGAAGCTTTCTTT	CASQSGTANTEAFF
TRBV28	once	-	TRBJ1-1	16	TGTGCCAGCAGTTTAAGCGGCGGGACGTGGGGCACTGAAGCTTTCTTT	CASSLSGGTWGTEAFF
TRBV20-1	once	TRBD2	TRBJ2-5	17	TGCAGTGCTAGTAGGCTAGCGGGAGGGCCTCTTCAAGAGACCCAGTACTTC	CSASRLAGGPLQETQYF
TRBV9	-	-	TRBJ2-7	14	TGTGCCAGCAGCGTAGATTCAGGAAGCTACGAGCAGTACTTC	CASSVDSGSYEQYF
TRBV4-3	once	-	TRBJ2-7	15	TGCGCCAGCAGCCTCCTCTGGGAGGCAGAATACGAGCAGTACTTC	CASSLLWEAEYEQYF
TRBV7-2	-	TRBD1	TRBJ1-1	14	TGTGCCAGCAGCTTTGACAGGGGTATCGCTGAAGCTTTCTTT	CASSFDRGIAEAFF
TRBV2	-	-	TRBJ1-2	15	TGTGCCAGCAGTGAATCAGCGTGGCAGTCCTATGGCTACACCTTC	CASSESAWQSYGYTF
TRBV21-1	-	-	TRBJ2-3	17	TGTGCCAGCAGCGATATGGGACAGGGGACGGGGGAAGATACGCAGTATTTT	CASSDMGQGTGEDTQYF
TRBV30	-	-	TRBJ2-5	15	TGTGCCTGGAGTGTACGGGGACATTTACAAGAGACCCAGTACTTC	CAWSVRGHLQETQYF
TRBV15	-	-	TRBJ1-2	11	TGTGCCACCAGCGGGGGGGATGGCTACACCTTC	CATSGGDGYTF
TRBV25-1	-	TRBD1	TRBJ1-1	14	TGTGCCAGCAGTGTGGGACAGGGCGGTACTGAAGCTTTCTTT	CASSVGQGGTEAFF
TRBV2	once	TRBD2	TRBJ2-2	16	TGTGCCAGCAGTGAAGGGATAGCGGGAAACACCGGGGAGCTGTTTTTT	CASSEGIAGNTGELFF
TRBV30	-	TRBD2	TRBJ2-1	16	TGTGCCTGGAGTCCTCTTGTAAGCGGGATTGACGGTGAGCAGTTCTTC	CAWSPLVSGIDGEQFF
TRBV3-1/TRBV3-2	-	-	TRBJ2-7	11	TGTGCCAGCAGCCGTCACTACGAGCAGTACTTC	CASSRHYEQYF
TRBV7-2	-	-	TRBJ1-4	13	TGTGCCAGCAGCCCCCGGGTGGAGGAAAAACTGTTTTTT	CASSPRVEEKLFF
TRBV5-1	-	-	TRBJ2-3	15	TGCGCCAGCAGCCCCACGCAGGGGAGAACAGATACGCAGTATTTT	CASSPTQGRTDTQYF
TRBV18	-	TRBD1	TRBJ1-2	13	TGTGCCAGCTTAGCAGGGGGCCTCTATGGCTACACCTTC	CASLAGGLYGYTF
TRBV24-1	-	-	TRBJ1-1	12	TGTGCCACCTACAGTGTAAAGGGGGAAGCTTTCTTT	CATYSVKGEAFF
TRBV7-2	-	TRBD1	TRBJ2-6	19	TGTGCCAGCACCATGCGGACAGGGCCTAGAATCTCTGGGGCCAACGTCCTGACTTTC	CASTMRTGPRISGANVLTF
TRBV5-8	-	TRBD1	TRBJ1-4	17	TGTGCCAGCAGCCAAACCCCGACAGGGTGGGTTAATGAAAAACTGTTTTTT	CASSQTPTGWVNEKLFF
TRBV18	-	-	TRBJ2-2	17	TGTGCCAGCTCACCAATGAGAATGGGGGCCAACACCGGGGAGCTGTTTTTT	CASSPMRMGANTGELFF
TRBV29-1	-	TRBD1	TRBJ2-5	11	TGCAGCGCAGGGGGCAAAGAGACCCAGTACTTC	CSAGGKETQYF
TRBV18	-	TRBD1	TRBJ2-1	14	TGTGCCAGCTCGGGGACAGGTCTATACAATGAGCAGTTCTTC	CASSGTGLYNEQFF
TRBV7-2	-	-	TRBJ1-4	15	TGTGCCAGCAGCTTAGTATTCGGGGAGAATGAAAAACTGTTTTTT	CASSLVFGENEKLFF
TRBV7-9	-	TRBD1	TRBJ2-7	15	TGTGCCAGCAGCTCCGCCGGGACAGGGGGTGGCGAGCAGTACTTC	CASSSAGTGGGEQYF
TRBV7-9	-	-	TRBJ2-3	14	TGTGCCAGCAGCTTAGACAGGGCCACAGATACGCAGTATTTT	CASSLDRATDTQYF
TRBV7-2	-	TRBD1	TRBJ1-2	15	TGTGCCAGCAGCTTTTCGACAGGGTCCGGGTACGGCTACACCTTC	CASSFSTGSGYGYTF
TRBV27	-	TRBD1	TRBJ2-2	16	TGTGCCAGCACCTCCTCGGACAGGGGTTACACCGGGGAGCTGTTTTTT	CASTSSDRGYTGELFF
TRBV19	few	TRBD1	TRBJ2-7	14	TGTGCCAGTAGTCCTGGGACAGGGTTGGACGAGCAGTACTTC	CASSPGTGLDEQYF